This T cell receptor beta chain was identified during a study of T cell responses to AZD1222 COVID-19 vaccine. Across the whole study: Doses given second, at about 4 or about 12 weeks, were pooled.

Using immunoSEQ multiplex PCR, the repertoire was profiled, and TCRdb retains in-frame clones only, with some absent. The data contain roughly 120,000 clones, more than 70% of them singletons. With respect to this clone: Its specificity is unknown.

Study-wide results and caveats: Spike-specific TCR breadth and depth went up after people got two AZD1222 doses.

Germline V gives CDR1 SGHNT, CDR2 YENEEA. The CDR3 is 13 residues long. Trimming shortened V by 2 bases and J by 3 bases, and 7 bases separated the two germline ends. Sequencing was performed on peripheral blood, taken on day 0 of AZD1222 vaccination. The rearrangement joins TRBV11-3 to TRBJ1-1; no firm D call. The sequence came from an adult in good health. This chain's CDR3 is CASSLRLYTEAFF. Here the CDR3 DNA reads TGTGCCAGCAGCTTAAGATTGTACACTGAAGCTTTCTTT. The full variable domain, with the rest looked up from reference TRBV11-3 and TRBJ1-1, is EAGVVQSPRYKIIEKKQPVAFWCNPISGHNTLYWYLQNLGQGPELLIRYENEEAVDDSQLPKDRFSAERLKGVDSTLKIQPAELGDSAVYLCASSLRLYTEAFFGQGTRLTVV.